The rows below give T cell receptor beta chains drawn from one sample of a study of a mutant IDH1 vaccine in newly diagnosed glioma. Their recognized antigens are unknown. Generated by immunoSEQ multiplex PCR, the TCRdb table keeps only in-frame clones and is missing some. Found here are 82,000 or so clones, 85% of them singletons; the top ten hold 2% to 2.5%. The starting material was PBMCs, obtained from a glioma patient whose treatment included an IDH1 peptide vaccine. The receptor set was obtained from a man aged 25 to 40 with glioma. Some clones in this sample may be carry-over from other donors' samples. Each CDR3 is given with its conserved first and last residue.

v_call: TRBV30; j_call: TRBJ1-1; cdr3_aa: CAAVDGRDTEAFF
v_call: TRBV9; j_call: TRBJ1-1; cdr3_aa: CASSVGRNIEAFF
v_call: TRBV29-1; j_call: TRBJ2-7; cdr3_aa: CSVRTAGGYEQYF
v_call: TRBV4-1; j_call: TRBJ1-3; cdr3_aa: CASSPTPSGNTIYF
v_call: TRBV28; j_call: TRBJ2-5; cdr3_aa: CASSLVRGGETQYF
v_call: TRBV25-1; j_call: TRBJ1-1; cdr3_aa: CASSPLTGGNTEAFF
v_call: TRBV7-2; j_call: TRBJ2-7; cdr3_aa: CASSRSSYEQYF
v_call: TRBV14; j_call: TRBJ2-5; cdr3_aa: CASSQTHQAGSTQYF
v_call: TRBV7-2; j_call: TRBJ1-5; cdr3_aa: CASSSRGGNQPQHF
v_call: TRBV5-4; j_call: TRBJ1-1; cdr3_aa: CASSSREAEAFF
v_call: TRBV5-1; j_call: TRBJ1-4; cdr3_aa: CASSLGDRPTNEKLFF
v_call: TRBV19; j_call: TRBJ1-5; cdr3_aa: CASSGRAGANQPQHF
v_call: TRBV9; j_call: TRBJ1-1; cdr3_aa: CASSLRSGGKEAFF
v_call: TRBV28; j_call: TRBJ1-4; cdr3_aa: CASRLGGPNEKLFF
v_call: TRBV15; j_call: TRBJ2-5; cdr3_aa: CATRGLAGARETQYF
v_call: TRBV6-5; j_call: TRBJ1-5; cdr3_aa: CASSSSGTVQPQHF
v_call: TRBV7-9; j_call: TRBJ2-1; cdr3_aa: CASSLSVSSYNEQFF
v_call: TRBV19; j_call: TRBJ1-2; cdr3_aa: CASSLNAVGYTF
v_call: TRBV9; j_call: TRBJ1-1; cdr3_aa: CASSARTGVLNTEAFF
v_call: TRBV7-2; j_call: TRBJ1-2; cdr3_aa: CASSLRGWGYGYTF
v_call: TRBV4-1; j_call: TRBJ2-2; cdr3_aa: CASSQDKGALNTGELFF
v_call: TRBV5-4; j_call: TRBJ2-3; cdr3_aa: CASSLRGVSGTDTQYF
v_call: TRBV19; j_call: TRBJ1-1; cdr3_aa: CASSIDHAGGRHTEAFF
v_call: TRBV9; j_call: TRBJ1-1; cdr3_aa: CARSGGGGFGTEAFF
v_call: TRBV7-2; j_call: TRBJ2-7; cdr3_aa: CASSLTGLTTYEQYF
v_call: TRBV19; j_call: TRBJ1-5; cdr3_aa: CASSILGGSQPQHF
v_call: TRBV13; j_call: TRBJ2-1; cdr3_aa: CASTTSRGSHNEQFF
v_call: TRBV5-1; j_call: TRBJ1-2; cdr3_aa: CASSLARTGYGYTF
v_call: TRBV28; j_call: TRBJ2-1; cdr3_aa: CASSLWTGYTDNEQFF